The 32 T cell receptor beta chains listed next were all sequenced from one sample in a study of OX40 agonist ivuxolimab in advanced cancers. Sequenced by immunoSEQ multiplex PCR; TCRdb stores in-frame clones only, minus some. The table includes about 84,000 clones, approximately 85% detected once. The sequencing here drew on CD4+ or CD8+ T cells sorted from blood, taken in a trial of the OX40 agonist ivuxolimab. The receptors shown here come from an adult with an advanced solid tumor such as melanoma, head and neck, liver or kidney cancer.

This chain uses TRBV9 with TRBJ1-2, with 7 bases matching TRBD1. The CDR3 loop spans 13 amino acids. V lost 5 bases, J lost 4 bases, and 5 bases stayed unmatched. The germline V gene encodes CDR1 SGDLS and CDR2 YYNGEE. The CDR3 is CASSLDRFYGYTF. For the CDR3, the DNA is TGTGCCAGCAGTTTGGACAGGTTCTATGGCTACACCTTC.

The chain links TRBV7-3 to TRBJ1-3; the match to TRBD1 covers 10 bases. The germline V gene has CDR1 SGHTA and CDR2 FQGTGA. There are 15 residues in the CDR3. After removal of 0 bases from V and 6 bases from J, the junction contained 2 bases not matched to a gene. The CDR3 DNA reads TGTGCCAGCAGCTTAACCGGGACAGGGGTAAACACCATATATTTT. Residues: CASSLTGTGVNTIYF.

The V gene is TRBV14, the J gene TRBJ1-2, with D possibly being TRBD1 (5 bases). The CDR3 length is 19 residues. Germline CDR1 reads SGHDN; CDR2 reads FVKESK. V dropped 0 bases and J dropped 4 bases, with 24 bases sitting between them. CDR3: CASSQERIPRAGGVYGYTF. CDR3 in DNA: TGTGCCAGCAGCCAAGAGAGGATCCCCAGGGCCGGCGGGGTCTATGGCTACACCTTC.

The chain joins TRBV5-1 to TRBJ1-3; D is possibly TRBD1 (5 bases). The CDR3 spans 15 residues. Trimming took 3 bases from V and 0 from J, leaving 10 bases between them. Germline CDR1 is SGHRS and CDR2 is YFSETQ. The DNA of the CDR3 is TGCGCCAGCAGCTCGGACGGGGCCTCTGGAAACACCATATATTTT. Translating gives CASSSDGASGNTIYF. Based on the CDR3 plus reference TRBV5-1 and TRBJ1-3, the full variable domain is KAGVTQTPRYLIKTRGQQVTLSCSPISGHRSVSWYQQTPGQGLQFLFEYFSETQRNKGNFPGRFSGRQFSNSRSEMNVSTLELGDSALYLCASSSDGASGNTIYFGEGSWLTVV.

The gene calls are TRBV10-3 and TRBJ2-2; 8 nucleotides match TRBD1. The CDR3 contains 16 residues. Germline CDR1 ENHRY, CDR2 SYGVKD. V gave up 3 bases and J gave up 5 bases; unmatched junction bases: 8. Here the CDR3 reads CAISEGRDRMTGELFF. CDR3 nucleotides: TGTGCCATCAGTGAAGGGCGGGACAGGATGACCGGGGAGCTGTTTTTT.

V gene TRBV5-5 combines with J gene TRBJ2-7, with 7 bases aligning to TRBD1. CDR1 and CDR2 (germline): SGHKS, YYEKEE (reference sequence). The CDR3 is 17 residues long. Trimming removed 0 bases from V and 3 bases from J; junction bases left unmatched: 12. The CDR3 loop is CASSLATGDPRVYEQYF. The CDR3 nucleotides read TGTGCCAGCAGCTTGGCCACAGGGGACCCTCGGGTCTACGAGCAGTACTTC.

V and J are TRBV18 and TRBJ1-2; 7 nucleotides line up with TRBD1. This CDR3 region has 15 residues. The germline V gene has CDR1 KGHSH and CDR2 LQKENI. After removal of 7 bases from V and 4 bases from J, the junction contained 12 bases not matched to a gene. The CDR3 protein is CASFNGQDPSYGYTF. As DNA, the CDR3 is TGTGCCAGCTTCAACGGACAGGACCCTAGCTATGGCTACACCTTC.

The V gene is TRBV28, the J gene TRBJ2-5; a weak D match, TRBD2 (5 bases). The CDR3 contains 14 residues. Germline V gene data show CDR1 as MDHEN and CDR2 as SYDVKM. V shed 8 bases and J shed 3 bases, with 16 bases lying between them. The CDR3 DNA follows: TGTGCCAGCTGGGGAAGGGAGACCGAAGAGACCCAGTACTTC. Protein sequence: CASWGRETEETQYF. Combining the CDR3 with reference TRBV28 and TRBJ2-5 gives the whole variable domain DVKVTQSSRYLVKRTGEKVFLECVQDMDHENMFWYRQDPGLGLRLIYFSYDVKMKEKGDIPEGYSVSREKKERFSLILESASTNQTSMYLCASWGRETEETQYFGPGTRLLVL.

CDR3: CASSTLRGENTEAFF. In DNA form, the CDR3 reads TGTGCCAGCAGCACGCTCAGGGGGGAGAACACTGAAGCTTTCTTT. This chain links TRBV7-8 with TRBJ1-1; 7 bases line up with TRBD1. CDR3 length: 15 residues. V gave up 5 bases and J gave up 1 base; unmatched junction bases: 7. The V gene's germline CDR1 is SGHVS and CDR2 FQNEAQ.

The V call is TRBV5-1, the J call TRBJ2-3; 8 nucleotides line up with TRBD2. Germline CDR1 SGHRS, CDR2 YFSETQ. The CDR3 is made up of 16 amino acids. V dropped 0 bases and J dropped 5; count of bases not matched to a gene: 8. CDR3: CASSLAGGTSRDTQYF. The CDR3 nucleotides read TGCGCCAGCAGCTTGGCGGGGGGGACTAGTAGAGATACGCAGTATTTT.

This chain joins TRBV28 and TRBJ1-2, with D unresolved. CDR1 is MDHEN and CDR2 is SYDVKM in the germline V gene. Trimming took off 6 bases at V and 4 bases at J, with 18 bases between the two ends. CDR3 length: 15 amino acids. The CDR3 DNA reads as TGTGCCAGCAGCCCATGGGGTGGCGGTTCCTATGGCTACACCTTC. Translated, it gives CASSPWGGGSYGYTF.

V and J are TRBV6-5 and TRBJ1-1; the match to TRBD1 covers 7 bases. Losses at the gene ends were 6 bases for V and 2 bases for J; bases not matched to a gene: 6. The CDR3 spans 14 residues. In germline, CDR1 is MNHEY, CDR2 SVGAGI. DNA for the CDR3: TGTGCCAGCAGGGACCGGGACAGCAACACTGAAGCTTTCTTT. This codes for CASRDRDSNTEAFF.

The chain couples TRBV10-1 to TRBJ2-5; the D gene is possibly TRBD2 (6 bases). The V end was cut by 3 bases, the J end by 0 bases, with 11 bases between. The CDR3 has 15 residues. Germline V gene data show CDR1 as WNHNN and CDR2 as SYGVQD (reference sequence). The CDR3 nucleotides are TGCGCCAGCAGTGATCGCCGGGACTACCAAGAGACCCAGTACTTC. Its protein product is CASSDRRDYQETQYF.

This chain connects TRBV19 to TRBJ1-4; no clear D. V lost 10 bases and J lost 4, with 13 bases in between. Germline values: CDR1 LNHDA, CDR2 SQIVND (reference sequence). The CDR3 is 13 amino acids. CDR3 nucleotide sequence: TGTGCCACCCTTTCTTTACATAATGAAAAACTGTTTTTT. Translation gives CATLSLHNEKLFF.

The rearrangement joins TRBV6-1 to TRBJ1-2, with D possibly being TRBD1 (6 bases). The germline V and J ends were trimmed by 2 bases and 5 bases, with 12 bases remaining between them. Germline V gene sequence: CDR1 MNHNS, CDR2 SASEGT. The CDR3 is made up of 14 amino acids. The chain's CDR3 is CASSEHRTDYGYTF. The CDR3 bases are TGTGCCAGCAGTGAACACCGGACAGATTATGGCTACACCTTC.

The chain is built from TRBV5-1 and TRBJ2-1; 14 bases align to TRBD2. CDR1 is SGHRS and CDR2 is YFSETQ in the germline V gene. The CDR3 is 20 amino acids. Unmatched junction bases numbered 11, after V lost 3 bases and J lost 0 bases. This CDR3 reads CASSSPGLAGVVASYNEQFF. CDR3 nucleotides: TGCGCCAGCAGCTCCCCGGGACTAGCGGGAGTGGTGGCCTCCTACAATGAGCAGTTCTTC.

The chain links TRBV7-9 to TRBJ2-1; possible D gene TRBD2, 7 bases. The germline V and J ends were trimmed by 4 bases and 5 bases, with 21 bases remaining between them. This CDR3 comprises 17 residues. The germline CDR1 and CDR2 sequences are SEHNR and FQNEAQ (reference sequence). For the CDR3, the DNA is TGTGCCAGCAGCTCCCCGGGAGGACGGGGGCCCCACAATGAGCAGTTCTTC. Translation gives CASSSPGGRGPHNEQFF. Variable domain in full (rest from reference TRBV7-9 and TRBJ2-1): DTGVSQNPRHKITKRGQNVTFRCDPISEHNRLYWYRQTLGQGPEFLTYFQNEAQLEKSRLLSDRFSAERPKGSFSTLEIQRTEQGDSAMYLCASSSPGGRGPHNEQFFGPGTRLTVL.

The chain joins TRBV11-2 to TRBJ2-2; either TRBD1 or TRBD2 may supply D (5 bases each). The CDR3 runs 16 residues. Germline V lookup: CDR1 SGHAT, CDR2 FQNNGV. Trimming removed 4 bases at V and 2 bases at J, with 14 bases between. This CDR3 reads CASSSDRDRNTGELFF. The CDR3 nucleotides are TGTGCCAGCAGCTCCGATAGGGACCGAAACACCGGGGAGCTGTTTTTT.

The chain is built from TRBV4-1 and TRBJ2-5, with 15 bases matching TRBD2. J gave up 3 bases and V 1 base, and 18 bases lay outside the gene matches. Germline loops: CDR1 MGHRA, CDR2 YSYEKL. There are 22 residues in the CDR3. The DNA for the CDR3 is TGCGCCAGCAGCCAAGTATGGGGTTTAGGACTAGCGGGGGGGACAATAAAAGAGACCCAGTACTTC. This encodes CASSQVWGLGLAGGTIKETQYF.

This rearrangement joins TRBV9 to TRBJ1-4; no definite D call. The length of the CDR3 is 14 residues. V shed 3 bases and J shed 4 bases, with 10 bases lying between them. CDR1 and CDR2 (germline): SGDLS, YYNGEE. The CDR3 sequence: CASSAQMVNEKLFF. For the CDR3, the DNA is TGTGCCAGCAGCGCCCAAATGGTTAATGAAAAACTGTTTTTT.

The chain combines TRBV25-1 with TRBJ2-2, with TRBD1 as a possible D gene (6 bases). The CDR3 has 15 amino acids. The V end lost 3 bases, the J end lost 0 bases, and 8 bases lay between the germline ends. The germline V gene has CDR1 MGHDK and CDR2 SYGVNS. CDR3 nucleotides: TGTGCCAGCAGTGACGGACAGACGAACACCGGGGAGCTGTTTTTT. Residues: CASSDGQTNTGELFF.

This chain links TRBV9 with TRBJ2-1; D unclear. The CDR3 sequence is 14 residues long. The V gene lost 3 bases and the J gene lost 0 bases, with 7 bases spanning the gap. CDR1 SGDLS and CDR2 YYNGEE come from the germline V gene. CDR3 residues: CASSGVNSYNEQFF. CDR3 DNA: TGTGCCAGCAGCGGCGTCAACTCCTACAATGAGCAGTTCTTC.

This chain joins TRBV7-8 and TRBJ2-3; no clear D. CDR3 length: 16 residues. Germline values: CDR1 SGHVS, CDR2 FQNEAQ. The V end was cut by 3 bases, the J end by 1 base, with 14 bases between. This CDR3 reads CASSFRAESGTDTQYF. The CDR3 DNA reads as TGTGCCAGCAGCTTTCGGGCGGAGTCAGGCACAGATACGCAGTATTTT. The full variable domain, completed using reference TRBV7-8 and TRBJ2-3, is GAGVSQSPRYKVAKRGQDVALRCDPISGHVSLFWYQQALGQGPEFLTYFQNEAQLDKSGLPSDRFFAERPEGSVSTLKIQRTQQEDSAVYLCASSFRAESGTDTQYFGPGTRLTVL.

This sequence joins TRBV7-2 and TRBJ1-3; 8 positions agree with TRBD1. V trimming: 5 bases; J trimming: 0 bases; junction bases outside the gene matches: 3. This CDR3 comprises 15 residues. Germline loops: CDR1 SGHTA, CDR2 FQGNSA. In DNA, the CDR3 is TGTGCCAGCAGCCCAGGGGGCCGCTCTGGAAACACCATATATTTT. This translates into CASSPGGRSGNTIYF.

The chain links TRBV19 to TRBJ2-7, with D tentatively TRBD2 (5 bases). This CDR3 has 15 residues. CDR1 is LNHDA, CDR2 SQIVND, per germline (reference sequence). V was trimmed by 4 bases and J by 0 bases, leaving 13 bases between them. CDR3 sequence (DNA): TGTGCCAGTAGTACCCCGGACGGGAACTCCTACGAGCAGTACTTC. It yields the protein CASSTPDGNSYEQYF. Together with reference TRBV19 and TRBJ2-7, the CDR3 gives the full variable domain: DGGITQSPKYLFRKEGQNVTLSCEQNLNHDAMYWYRQDPGQGLRLIYYSQIVNDFQKGDIAEGYSVSREKKESFPLTVTSAQKNPTAFYLCASSTPDGNSYEQYFGPGTRLTVT.

The chain combines TRBV18 with TRBJ2-5, with D tentatively TRBD1 (5 bases). The V gene lost 3 bases and the J gene lost 2 bases, with 13 bases spanning the gap. Germline V gives CDR1 KGHSH, CDR2 LQKENI. The CDR3 is 15 amino acids. CDR3 nucleotides: TGTGCCAGCTCACCCCAACAGGAGTCTCAAGAGACCCAGTACTTC. Translation gives CASSPQQESQETQYF.

The genes are TRBV10-3 and TRBJ1-2; no definite D call. V shed 4 bases and J shed 0 bases, with 3 bases lying between them. The germline V gene has CDR1 ENHRY and CDR2 SYGVKD. The CDR3 has 12 residues. The CDR3 here is CAISGTNYGYTF. The CDR3 DNA sequence: TGTGCCATCAGTGGGACTAACTATGGCTACACCTTC.

The V and J genes are TRBV21-1 and TRBJ1-3; the DNA was not compared with TRBD1, the D call given in the table. TRBV21-1 corresponds to a pseudogene. The CDR3 is 18 amino acids. CDR3 in amino acids: CASSRLDRAGLSGNTIYF. The CDR3 DNA reads as TGTGCCAGCAGCAGACTCGACAGGGCAGGACTCTCTGGAAACACCATATATTTT.

The V and J genes are TRBV4-3 and TRBJ2-6; 9 bases are shared with TRBD1. Germline V CDR1 and CDR2: LGHNA, YSLEER. J was trimmed by 0 bases and V by 1 base; bases with no gene match: 7. The CDR3 extends over 19 amino acids. The CDR3 nucleotides are TGCGCCAGCAGCCAAGTTATCGGACAGGGGAGCTCTGGGGCCAACGTCCTGACTTTC. Its translation is CASSQVIGQGSSGANVLTF.

V is TRBV7-3 and J is TRBJ2-2, with D perhaps TRBD2 (7 bases). The CDR3 has 15 residues. V was shortened by 4 bases and J by 4 bases, with 13 bases between the two germline ends. Germline V gives CDR1 SGHTA, CDR2 FQGTGA. The CDR3 protein is CASSSIGGATGELFF. The CDR3 region has the DNA TGTGCCAGCAGCTCTATTGGGGGGGCCACCGGGGAGCTGTTTTTT.

The DNA of the CDR3 is TGCGCCAGCAGCTCCCCCCAGGCGGGGGGGCCTTCTTATTTATCCTTTGGTGAGCAGTTCTTC. This encodes CASSSPQAGGPSYLSFGEQFF. This rearrangement joins TRBV5-1 to TRBJ2-1, with 9 bases matching TRBD2. The CDR3 runs 21 residues. J was trimmed by 9 bases and V by 3 bases; bases with no gene match: 28. Germline V CDR1 and CDR2: SGHRS, YFSETQ.

CDR3 nucleotide sequence: TGTGCCAGCAGCTTAGTAGGCGGGAGGAGCAATGAGCAGTTCTTC. It encodes CASSLVGGRSNEQFF. The chain has TRBV7-9 and TRBJ2-1; 8 bases align to TRBD2. V dropped 1 base and J dropped 6; count of bases not matched to a gene: 5. Germline V CDR1 and CDR2: SEHNR, FQNEAQ (reference sequence). The CDR3 totals 15 residues.